This T cell receptor (beta chain) was sequenced during a study of blood T cell repertoires in COVID-19. Study background: Acute and convalescent COVID-19 samples came from the United States, Italy and Spain.

In the source study's methods: Researchers report that nucleated cell counts were estimated from reference gene primer amplification. Sequencing used immunoSEQ multiplex PCR; TCRdb keeps in-frame clones, though not all of them. The D gene and trimming were derived from the DNA, and the V and J assignments and clone size from that table. This table holds roughly 400,000 clones, approximately 91% found once. Allocation to cohorts depended on clinical history reported by the participants. Trimming took 4 bases from V and 4 from J, leaving 17 bases between them. CDR3 length equals 16 residues. Per the germline V gene, CDR1 is SGHRS and CDR2 is YFSETQ.

This clonotype originated in a woman aged 40 to 49 with acute COVID-19. V gene TRBV5-1 combines with J gene TRBJ2-2, with D maybe TRBD1 (5 bases). What was sequenced was PBMCs or T cells enriched from blood (not recorded which). The CDR3 sequence is CASSEQANSGTGELFF. In DNA, the CDR3 is TGCGCCAGCAGCGAACAGGCCAATTCTGGCACCGGGGAGCTGTTTTTT.